The 18 T cell receptor beta chains reported below all come from one sample, sequenced in a study of cytotoxic CD8 clonotypes in ibrutinib-treated CLL. Sequenced by immunoSEQ multiplex PCR; TCRdb stores in-frame clones only, minus some. This table has 300,000 or so clones, 67% appearing once. Sample: PBMCs, taken after 36 months of ibrutinib treatment. Source of these receptors: a human donor with chronic lymphocytic leukemia.

This chain's CDR3 is CASSGSYEQYF. The CDR3, as DNA: TGCGCCAGCTCGGGTTCCTACGAGCAGTACTTC. The genes are TRBV10-2 and TRBJ2-7, with D unclear. The CDR3 has 11 residues. V lost 8 bases, J lost 1 base, and 6 bases lay in between. Germline-derived CDR1 and CDR2 are WSHSY and SAAADI.

The table lists this clone with a count of one. The chain employs TRBV4-3 and TRBJ1-2; D gene uncertain. Trimming removed 1 base at V and 3 bases at J, with 12 bases between. CDR3 length equals 15 residues. From germline, CDR1 is LGHNA and CDR2 YSLEER. This CDR3 is CASSQGAAGDYGYTF. The CDR3 nucleotides read TGCGCCAGCAGCCAAGGAGCGGCAGGAGACTATGGCTACACCTTC.

V usage is TRBV10-2 and J usage is TRBJ2-2, with TRBD2 identical over 9 bases. Per germline, CDR1 WSHSY and CDR2 SAAADI. The CDR3 is made up of 15 amino acids. V lost 6 bases, J lost 2 bases, and 4 bases stayed unmatched. This chain's CDR3 is CASRRTSVNTGELFF. In DNA form, the CDR3 reads TGCGCCAGCAGGAGGACTAGCGTAAACACCGGGGAGCTGTTTTTT.

This clone was detected only a few times. The rearrangement links TRBV28 to TRBJ1-1; tentative D call: TRBD1 (6 bases). The CDR3 spans 14 residues. The ends were cut back, 6 bases at V and 6 bases at J, with 17 bases in the middle. Germline V gene lookup returns CDR1 MDHEN and CDR2 SYDVKM. The DNA for the CDR3 is TGTGCCAGCAGCATTACCGGGACAAGCGCTGAAGCTTTCTTT. Translating it yields CASSITGTSAEAFF.

The CDR3 DNA reads TGCGCCAGCACCCCCCGCGGGGCTAGCACAGATACGCAGTATTTT. Protein sequence: CASTPRGASTDTQYF. The genes are TRBV5-1 and TRBJ2-3; possible D gene TRBD2, 6 bases. Germline lookup yields CDR1 SGHRS and CDR2 YFSETQ. Trimming shortened V by 6 bases and J by 0 bases, and 14 bases separated the two germline ends. This CDR3 has 15 amino acids.

The chain is built from TRBV4-1 and TRBJ2-3; TRBD2 might be the D (5 bases). V shed 1 base and J shed 9 bases, with 8 bases lying between them. The CDR3 has 12 residues. From germline, CDR1 is MGHRA and CDR2 YSYEKL. DNA of the CDR3: TGCGCCAGCAGCCAAGTTTCGGGGACGCAGTATTTT. Amino acid sequence: CASSQVSGTQYF.

J is TRBJ1-5 and V is TRBV12-2. TRBV12-2 is a known pseudogene. The CDR3 runs to 17 residues. Here the CDR3 reads CASRLRGLGWGNQPQHF. The CDR3 DNA reads TGTGCAAGTCGCTTACGCGGGTTAGGTTGGGGCAATCAGCCCCAGCATTTT.

The rearrangement uses TRBV5-1 and TRBJ2-1; 7 nucleotides line up with TRBD1. Trimming at V came to 5 bases and at J to 3 bases, leaving 8 bases not matched to a gene. Germline loops: CDR1 SGHRS, CDR2 YFSETQ. The CDR3 is 15 amino acids. DNA of the CDR3: TGCGCCAGCAGGACCCGGGACAGTCTCTACAATGAGCAGTTCTTC. Encoded protein: CASRTRDSLYNEQFF. The whole variable domain, remainder taken from reference TRBV5-1 and TRBJ2-1, is KAGVTQTPRYLIKTRGQQVTLSCSPISGHRSVSWYQQTPGQGLQFLFEYFSETQRNKGNFPGRFSGRQFSNSRSEMNVSTLELGDSALYLCASRTRDSLYNEQFFGPGTRLTVL.

The table lists this clone with a few counts. Other DNA sequences from this sample encode an identical CDR3 as well. V is TRBV28 and J is TRBJ1-1, with no clear D. The CDR3 has 13 amino acids. V was cut by 3 bases and J by 2 bases, with 7 bases left in between. Germline V gene lookup returns CDR1 MDHEN and CDR2 SYDVKM. This CDR3 reads CASSFGRNTEAFF. In DNA, the CDR3 is TGTGCCAGCAGTTTTGGCCGTAACACTGAAGCTTTCTTT.

This clone was counted between two and nine times. V gene TRBV7-9 combines with J gene TRBJ1-2; D unclear. Trimming left V 0 bases short and J 2 bases short, with 4 bases between. The CDR3 loop spans 13 amino acids. CDR1 SEHNR and CDR2 FQNEAQ come from the germline V gene (reference sequence). The CDR3 nucleotides are TGTGCCAGCAGCTTAGCGGAAAACTATGGCTACACCTTC. This translates into CASSLAENYGYTF.

This rearrangement joins TRBV29-1 to TRBJ2-1; D is possibly TRBD2 (6 bases). Per germline, CDR1 SQVTM and CDR2 ANQGSEA. There are 15 residues in the CDR3. Deletions cut 1 base from V and 6 bases from J, with 16 bases between. The CDR3 DNA is TGCAGCGTTGAAGGTAGGGACTTACCTCTCAATGAGCAGTTCTTC. It is translated as CSVEGRDLPLNEQFF.

The chain couples TRBV6-1 to TRBJ1-2; 7 bases align to TRBD1. With V trimmed by 1 base and J by 5 bases, 13 bases remained unmatched. Germline CDR1 and CDR2: MNHNS and SASEGT. The CDR3 consists of 17 residues. CDR3 amino acids: CASSEGQGMGLRYGYTF. CDR3 DNA sequence: TGTGCCAGCAGTGAAGGACAGGGCATGGGGCTTAGGTATGGCTACACCTTC.

The chain couples TRBV5-4 to TRBJ1-2; possible D gene TRBD1, 5 bases. Germline V lookup: CDR1 SGHNT, CDR2 YYREEE (reference sequence). CDR3 length: 13 residues. Trimming cost V 3 bases and J 2 bases, with 8 bases left between them. DNA for the CDR3: TGTGCCAGCAGCTCCAGGGACAACTATGGCTACACCTTC. The encoded protein is CASSSRDNYGYTF. The entire variable domain, with the rest obtained from reference TRBV5-4 and TRBJ1-2, is as follows: ETGVTQSPTHLIKTRGQQVTLRCSSQSGHNTVSWYQQALGQGPQFIFQYYREEENGRGNFPPRFSGLQFPNYSSELNVNALELDDSALYLCASSSRDNYGYTFGSGTRLTVV.

The genes are TRBV11-3 and TRBJ1-1; D call uncertain. Germline CDR1 reads SGHNT; CDR2 reads YENEEA. CDR3 length equals 13 residues. Trimming left V 0 bases short and J 3 bases short, with 5 bases between. The CDR3 reads CASSLDSHTEAFF. CDR3 in DNA: TGTGCCAGCAGCTTAGACAGTCACACTGAAGCTTTCTTT.

The V gene is TRBV5-6, the J gene TRBJ1-1, with D hard to call. This CDR3 has 14 amino acids. Trimming cost V 5 bases and J 4 bases, with 15 bases left between them. Germline V gene lookup returns CDR1 SGHDT and CDR2 YYEEEE. Here the CDR3 DNA reads TGTGCCAGCAGGCCCCGAGGGCGTCCCACTGAAGCTTTCTTT. As protein: CASRPRGRPTEAFF.

This clone has more than one count but fewer than ten. The genes are TRBV11-2 and TRBJ1-1; TRBD1 matches at 7 bases. V lost 4 bases and J lost 8; bases outside the gene matches: 4. This CDR3 is built from 12 residues. Germline V gene sequence: CDR1 SGHAT, CDR2 FQNNGV. This CDR3 is CASSSDRVEAFF. Written as DNA, the CDR3 is TGTGCCAGCAGCTCTGACAGGGTGGAAGCTTTCTTT.

This clone was picked up a small number of times. The rearrangement links TRBV9 to TRBJ1-2; D might be TRBD1 (5 bases). The V end was cut by 0 bases, the J end by 0 bases, with 9 bases between. CDR1 SGDLS and CDR2 YYNGEE come from the germline V gene. The CDR3 has 15 amino acids. CDR3: CASSVAPQANYGYTF. CDR3 nucleotide sequence: TGTGCCAGCAGCGTAGCTCCACAGGCTAACTATGGCTACACCTTC. The whole variable domain, filled in from reference TRBV9 and TRBJ1-2, reads DSGVTQTPKHLITATGQRVTLRCSPRSGDLSVYWYQQSLDQGLQFLIQYYNGEERAKGNILERFSAQQFPDLHSELNLSSLELGDSALYFCASSVAPQANYGYTFGSGTRLTVV.

The chain carries TRBV15 and TRBJ2-5; D gene ambiguous. V lost 3 bases and J 5 bases, leaving 7 bases between the germline ends. CDR1 and CDR2 from the germline V gene are LNHNV and YYDKDF (reference sequence). The CDR3 has 12 amino acids. DNA for the CDR3: TGTGCCACCAGCAGGGATTCGGAGACCCAGTACTTC. Protein sequence: CATSRDSETQYF. The variable domain in full, completed from reference TRBV15 and TRBJ2-5, reads DAMVIQNPRYQVTQFGKPVTLSCSQTLNHNVMYWYQQKSSQAPKLLFHYYDKDFNNEADTPDNFQSRRPNTSFCFLDIRSPGLGDTAMYLCATSRDSETQYFGPGTRLLVL.